These 11 T cell receptor beta chains originate from one sample sequenced in a study of blood T cell repertoires in COVID-19. Using immunoSEQ multiplex PCR, the repertoire was profiled, and TCRdb retains in-frame clones only, with some absent. The sample has about 310,000 clones, around nine tenths seen once. Sequencing input: PBMCs or T cells enriched from blood (not recorded which). These receptors were collected from a woman aged 40 to 50 who had recovered from COVID-19.

The V and J genes are TRBV29-1 and TRBJ2-7, with 7 bases lining up with TRBD2. Germline CDR1 SQVTM, CDR2 ANQGSEA. After removal of 6 bases from V and 3 bases from J, the junction contained 8 bases not matched to a gene. CDR3 size: 13 residues. The CDR3: CSVQGLDRYEQYF. CDR3 sequence (DNA): TGCAGCGTCCAAGGACTAGACCGCTACGAGCAGTACTTC.

The chain is built from TRBV5-3 and TRBJ1-6; a possible D gene is TRBD1 (6 bases). TRBV5-3 is an open reading frame whose function is uncertain. Deletions cut 0 bases from V and 6 bases from J, with 22 bases between. This CDR3 has 19 amino acids. CDR3 amino acids: CARSLECPGATGANSPLHF. CDR3 nucleotides: TGTGCCAGAAGCTTGGAATGCCCGGGCGCGACAGGAGCTAATTCACCCCTCCACTTT.

The V call is TRBV5-1, the J call TRBJ2-2, with TRBD2 identical over 7 bases. The V gene's germline CDR1 is SGHRS and CDR2 YFSETQ. The CDR3 length is 16 residues. J was trimmed by 5 bases and V by 1 base; bases with no gene match: 8. DNA for the CDR3: TGCGCCAGCAGCTTGTGGGCGGGAGTCGATACCGGGGAGCTGTTTTTT. It yields the protein CASSLWAGVDTGELFF.

The V and J genes are TRBV2 and TRBJ2-7, with 9 bases that match TRBD2. Germline CDR1 reads SNHLY; CDR2 reads FYNNEI. The CDR3 totals 15 residues. Losses at the gene ends were 4 bases for V and 5 bases for J; bases not matched to a gene: 9. CDR3 DNA: TGTGCCAGCAGTGTTAGGGCTAGCGGGAACCACGAGCAGTACTTC. Translating gives CASSVRASGNHEQYF.

This rearrangement joins TRBV13 to TRBJ2-3; 13 bases match TRBD2. Per germline, CDR1 PRHDT and CDR2 FYEKMQ (reference sequence). CDR3 length: 16 amino acids. J lost 6 bases, V lost 0 bases, and 3 bases had no gene match. CDR3 sequence: CASSLGLAGGRDTQYF. CDR3 DNA sequence: TGTGCCAGCAGCTTAGGACTAGCGGGGGGGCGGGATACGCAGTATTTT.

The chain combines TRBV28 with TRBJ2-7; D is unclear. Germline assignment: CDR1 MDHEN and CDR2 SYDVKM. The CDR3 is 12 residues long. Trimming took 3 bases from V and 5 from J, leaving 8 bases between them. CDR3 in DNA: TGTGCCAGCAGTTTCTTATCCGACGAGCAGTACTTC. This sequence encodes CASSFLSDEQYF. The full variable domain, rest sourced from reference TRBV28 and TRBJ2-7, is DVKVTQSSRYLVKRTGEKVFLECVQDMDHENMFWYRQDPGLGLRLIYFSYDVKMKEKGDIPEGYSVSREKKERFSLILESASTNQTSMYLCASSFLSDEQYFGPGTRLTVT.

V usage is TRBV28 and J usage is TRBJ2-3; 8 positions match TRBD1. Losses at the gene ends were 8 bases for V and 4 bases for J; bases not matched to a gene: 11. This CDR3 has 15 residues. The V gene's germline CDR1 is MDHEN and CDR2 SYDVKM. The DNA of the CDR3 is TGTGCCAGCTCCCGGCGAGCAGGGGGCGCAGATACGCAGTATTTT. Translation gives CASSRRAGGADTQYF.

J is TRBJ1-1 and V is TRBV6-5; no definite D call. CDR3 length equals 15 residues. Trimming left V 0 bases short and J 5 bases short, with 13 bases between. Germline CDR1 MNHEY, CDR2 SVGAGI. CDR3 sequence reads: CASSYSRQTWTEAFF. The CDR3 DNA is TGTGCCAGCAGTTACTCGAGGCAGACCTGGACTGAAGCTTTCTTT.

This chain connects TRBV24-1 to TRBJ2-2; D remains ambiguous. Trimming removed 4 bases at V and 14 bases at J, with 10 bases between. The CDR3 loop spans 11 amino acids. Germline values: CDR1 KGHDR, CDR2 SFDVKD. CDR3 loop: CATSDSVVLFF. For the CDR3, the DNA is TGTGCCACCAGTGACAGCGTAGTACTGTTTTTT.

The chain is built from TRBV4-3 and TRBJ1-1; 7 positions match TRBD1. The CDR3 sequence is 14 residues long. V trimming: 4 bases; J trimming: 4 bases; junction bases outside the gene matches: 6. Per germline, CDR1 LGHNA and CDR2 YSLEER. CDR3 sequence (DNA): TGCGCCAGCAGCCTCGACAGGGAAATCACTGAAGCTTTCTTT. Translated: CASSLDREITEAFF.

This chain links TRBV5-4 with TRBJ2-2; 9 bases line up with TRBD2. Germline V lookup: CDR1 SGHNT, CDR2 YYREEE (reference sequence). Losses at the gene ends were 4 bases for V and 4 bases for J; bases not matched to a gene: 5. There are 15 residues in the CDR3. As DNA, the CDR3 is TGTGCCAGCAGCGGGGGACTAGCAGGCACCGGGGAGCTGTTTTTT. Translated: CASSGGLAGTGELFF.